The sequence of this T cell receptor beta chain was determined in a study of blood T cells in healthy people across ages. Germline V CDR1 and CDR2: SNHLY, FYNNEI. V shed 8 bases, J shed 8 bases, and the junction held 11 bases outside the gene matches. CDR3 length: 14 residues. Together with a sample-barcoded 5' primer, a J-beta primer mix was included in a second PCR lasting about 6 to 11 cycles. One entry per CDR3 protein results from TCRdb running MiXCR on the 5' RACE reads. Of roughly 720,000 distinct CDR3 sequences listed, about 48% were seen once; the top ten hold 41%. The sample comprised blood. This clonotype was sampled from a man aged 80 or over in good health. The chain recombines TRBV2 with TRBJ2-1; 8 bases are shared with TRBD2. CDR3 DNA sequence: TGTGCCAGCTCCCTCGGGCGGGGGGTAGATGAGCAGTTCTTC. Residues: CASSLGRGVDEQFF.